This passage covers 15 T cell receptor beta chains from one sample sequenced in a study of shared clonotypes between healthy human individuals. Terminally differentiated effector memory CD45RA+ cells were excluded by CCR7 positive selection of CD45RO-negative cells. The data were produced by immunoSEQ multiplex PCR, yet TCRdb's version contains in-frame clones alone and is incomplete. The table shows some 2 million clones, with about 95% occurring only once. The sequenced sample consisted of naive CD8+ T cells sorted from blood. These receptors all stem from a man between 18 and 35 years old in good health.

For this clone: The same CDR3 can be traced to other DNA sequences in this sample. CDR3 amino acids: CASSSGQRYEQYF. CDR3 bases: TGTGCCAGCAGTTCGGGACAGAGATACGAGCAGTACTTC. This sequence joins TRBV27 and TRBJ2-7; 7 bases are shared with TRBD1. Germline loops: CDR1 MNHEY, CDR2 SMNVEV (reference sequence). V was pared by 4 bases and J by 4 bases, with 4 bases of the junction left unmatched. The CDR3 has 13 amino acids.

CDR3: CASSLTYSQGSHEQYF. The CDR3 DNA sequence: TGTGCCAGCAGTTTAACGTATTCCCAAGGTAGCCACGAGCAGTACTTC. This rearrangement joins TRBV27 to TRBJ2-7; no reliable D call. The V gene's germline CDR1 is MNHEY and CDR2 SMNVEV (reference sequence). The germline V and J ends were trimmed by 2 bases and 5 bases, with 19 bases remaining between them. The CDR3 sequence is 16 residues long.

The genes are TRBV19 and TRBJ2-1, with unresolved D. CDR1 LNHDA and CDR2 SQIVND come from the germline V gene (reference sequence). Trimming took 5 bases from V and 6 from J, leaving 8 bases between them. This CDR3 has 12 residues. CDR3 DNA: TGTGCCAGTAGTTCCCGACTCAATGAGCAGTTCTTC. Protein sequence: CASSSRLNEQFF.

In this sample, this clone turned up once. The chain carries TRBV27 and TRBJ2-7; 9 bases fit TRBD1. The CDR3 is 15 residues long. Per the germline V gene, CDR1 is MNHEY and CDR2 is SMNVEV (reference sequence). V gave up 5 bases and J gave up 3 bases; unmatched junction bases: 8. The CDR3 region is CASSPGAGQGYEQYF. CDR3 DNA sequence: TGTGCCAGCAGTCCCGGCGCGGGACAGGGCTACGAGCAGTACTTC.

The gene calls are TRBV5-6 and TRBJ2-7, with D perhaps TRBD2 (5 bases). Per germline, CDR1 SGHDT and CDR2 YYEEEE. The CDR3 spans 14 residues. The germline V and J ends were trimmed by 4 bases and 0 bases, with 11 bases remaining between them. CDR3 sequence (DNA): TGTGCCAGCAGCGGGAGCGTGGTCTCCTACGAGCAGTACTTC. Its translation: CASSGSVVSYEQYF. The full variable domain, rest sourced from reference TRBV5-6 and TRBJ2-7, is DAGVTQSPTHLIKTRGQQVTLRCSPKSGHDTVSWYQQALGQGPQFIFQYYEEEERQRGNFPDRFSGHQFPNYSSELNVNALLLGDSALYLCASSGSVVSYEQYFGPGTRLTVT.

The J gene is TRBJ2-7, the V gene TRBV11-2; 8 bases fit TRBD1. V gave up 5 bases and J gave up 4 bases; unmatched junction bases: 13. The CDR3 has 16 amino acids. From germline, CDR1 is SGHAT and CDR2 FQNNGV. The DNA for the CDR3 is TGTGCCAGCAGCGTATTGCGGGTGCAGGGGGCTTACGAGCAGTACTTC. This translates into CASSVLRVQGAYEQYF.

V and J are TRBV7-8 and TRBJ2-7; 7 positions match TRBD1. After removal of 5 bases from V and 3 bases from J, the junction contained 10 bases not matched to a gene. The germline V gene encodes CDR1 SGHVS and CDR2 FQNEAQ. The CDR3 totals 15 residues. CDR3 loop: CASSPDYQGVYEQYF. As DNA, the CDR3 is TGTGCCAGCAGCCCCGATTATCAGGGGGTCTACGAGCAGTACTTC.

V gene TRBV4-1 combines with J gene TRBJ2-5; unclear D gene. CDR1 and CDR2 from the germline V gene are MGHRA and YSYEKL. This CDR3 is built from 15 residues. Trimming removed 1 base at V and 2 bases at J, with 11 bases between. CDR3 sequence (DNA): TGCGCCAGCAGCCAAGTGGGCGGCAGACAAGAGACCCAGTACTTC. Protein product: CASSQVGGRQETQYF.

The chain combines TRBV2 with TRBJ1-6; D not resolved. The germline CDR1 and CDR2 sequences are SNHLY and FYNNEI. This CDR3 region has 17 residues. V was clipped by 1 base and J by 0 bases, with 10 bases between them. The CDR3 loop reads CASSEGKGSSYNSPLHF. DNA of the CDR3: TGTGCCAGCAGTGAAGGGAAGGGAAGCTCCTATAATTCACCCCTCCACTTT.

The gene calls are TRBV6-5 and TRBJ2-7; unclear D gene. V was shortened by 6 bases and J by 3 bases, with 6 bases between the two germline ends. Germline V gene data show CDR1 as MNHEY and CDR2 as SVGAGI. The CDR3 covers 11 residues. The CDR3 sequence is CASRTDYEQYF. The DNA for the CDR3 is TGTGCCAGCAGGACGGACTACGAGCAGTACTTC.

The chain employs TRBV5-8 and TRBJ1-2, with D uncertain. The CDR3 length is 15 residues. V lost 0 bases, J lost 4 bases, and 13 bases lay in between. Per the germline V gene, CDR1 is SGHTS and CDR2 is YDEGEE. CDR3 sequence reads: CASSLDVAGFYGYTF. The CDR3 nucleotides are TGTGCCAGCAGCTTGGACGTCGCCGGATTCTATGGCTACACCTTC.

The rearrangement joins TRBV10-2 to TRBJ2-3, with TRBD1 as a possible D gene (6 bases). This CDR3 spans 13 amino acids. Trimming pared 6 bases from V and 7 bases from J, leaving 14 bases between. The V gene's germline CDR1 is WSHSY and CDR2 SAAADI. CDR3 sequence (DNA): TGCGCCAGCAGAGATTTACAGGGAAATACGCAGTATTTT. The encoded protein is CASRDLQGNTQYF.

The chain combines TRBV7-8 with TRBJ2-7; 7 bases are shared with TRBD2. V lost 3 bases to trimming and J lost 5 bases; unmatched junction nucleotides: 10. Germline V gene lookup returns CDR1 SGHVS and CDR2 FQNEAQ. There are 15 residues in the CDR3. CDR3 protein: CASSFGAGASHEQYF. In DNA form, the CDR3 reads TGTGCCAGCAGCTTTGGCGCGGGAGCCTCTCACGAGCAGTACTTC. Filled out from reference TRBV7-8 and TRBJ2-7, the complete variable domain reads GAGVSQSPRYKVAKRGQDVALRCDPISGHVSLFWYQQALGQGPEFLTYFQNEAQLDKSGLPSDRFFAERPEGSVSTLKIQRTQQEDSAVYLCASSFGAGASHEQYFGPGTRLTVT.

The chain couples TRBV6-1 to TRBJ2-5; no firm D call. Germline lookup yields CDR1 MNHNS and CDR2 SASEGT. This CDR3 has 18 residues. V was shortened by 4 bases and J by 9 bases, with 30 bases between the two germline ends. CDR3 in amino acids: CASSAYPGMGAPAAAQYF. CDR3 nucleotides: TGTGCCAGCAGTGCCTATCCCGGCATGGGCGCCCCTGCGGCGGCCCAGTACTTC.

The genes are TRBV27 and TRBJ1-1; no clear D. The V gene lost 4 bases and the J gene lost 1 base, with 7 bases spanning the gap. CDR1 is MNHEY, CDR2 SMNVEV, per germline (reference sequence). This CDR3 has 13 amino acids. As DNA, the CDR3 is TGTGCCAGCAGTTCGGACGGGAACACTGAAGCTTTCTTT. Encoded protein: CASSSDGNTEAFF.